The source of this TCR beta chain is a study of blood T cell repertoires in COVID-19. Study-wide context: Acute and convalescent COVID-19 samples came from the United States, Italy and Spain. The analysed material was cDNA or gDNA that came from T cells, B-cell-depleted T cells, or PBMCs.

V gave up 5 bases and J gave up 7 bases, with 14 bases separating them. CDR1 is SGHVS and CDR2 is FQNEAQ in the germline V gene. The CDR3 covers 14 residues. In the original processing: Estimates of nucleated cell counts were drawn from the amplification of reference gene primers. The repertoire was sequenced with immunoSEQ multiplex PCR; TCRdb's copy has only in-frame clones and lacks some. V and J calls and clone size are as listed in that table; D and trimming were resolved from the DNA. The data contain 80,000 to 95,000 clones, approximately 90% of them singletons. The receptor's source is a man aged 45-60 years with active or convalescent COVID-19. The chain couples TRBV7-8 to TRBJ1-4; D possibly corresponds to TRBD1 (6 bases). Sequencing used peripheral blood. CDR3 sequence (DNA): TGTGCCAGCAGCCCAGGGGATTTTTCTGAAAAACTGTTTTTT. Translating gives CASSPGDFSEKLFF.